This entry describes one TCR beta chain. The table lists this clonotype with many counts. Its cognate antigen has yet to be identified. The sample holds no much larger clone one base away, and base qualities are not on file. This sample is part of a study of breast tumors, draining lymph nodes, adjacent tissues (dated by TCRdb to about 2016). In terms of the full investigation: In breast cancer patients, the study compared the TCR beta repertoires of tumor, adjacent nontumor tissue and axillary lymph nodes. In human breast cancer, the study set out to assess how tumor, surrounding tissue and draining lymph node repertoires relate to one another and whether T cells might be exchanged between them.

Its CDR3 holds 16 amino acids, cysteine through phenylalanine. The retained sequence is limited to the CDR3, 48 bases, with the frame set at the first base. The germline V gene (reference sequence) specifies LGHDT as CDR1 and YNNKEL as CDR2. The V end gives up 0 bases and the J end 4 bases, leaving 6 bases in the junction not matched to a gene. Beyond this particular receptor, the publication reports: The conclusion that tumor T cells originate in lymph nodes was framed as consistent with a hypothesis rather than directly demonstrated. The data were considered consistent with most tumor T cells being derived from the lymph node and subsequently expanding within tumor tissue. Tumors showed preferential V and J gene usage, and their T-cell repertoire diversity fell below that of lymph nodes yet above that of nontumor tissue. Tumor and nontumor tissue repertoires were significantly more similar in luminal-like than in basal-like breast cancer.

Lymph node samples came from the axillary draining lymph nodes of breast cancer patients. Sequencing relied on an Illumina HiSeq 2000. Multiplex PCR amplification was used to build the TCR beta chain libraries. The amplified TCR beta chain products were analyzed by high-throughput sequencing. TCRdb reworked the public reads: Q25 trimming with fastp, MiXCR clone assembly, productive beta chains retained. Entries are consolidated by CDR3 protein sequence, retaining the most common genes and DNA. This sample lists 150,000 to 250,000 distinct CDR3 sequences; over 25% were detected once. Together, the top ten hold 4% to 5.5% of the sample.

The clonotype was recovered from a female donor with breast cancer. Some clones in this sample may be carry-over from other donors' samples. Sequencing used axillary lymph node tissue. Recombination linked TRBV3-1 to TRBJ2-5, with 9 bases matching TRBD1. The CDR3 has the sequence CASSQDQTGGRETQYF. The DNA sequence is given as TGTGCCAGCAGCCAAGATCAGACAGGGGGACGAGAGACCCAGTACTTC.